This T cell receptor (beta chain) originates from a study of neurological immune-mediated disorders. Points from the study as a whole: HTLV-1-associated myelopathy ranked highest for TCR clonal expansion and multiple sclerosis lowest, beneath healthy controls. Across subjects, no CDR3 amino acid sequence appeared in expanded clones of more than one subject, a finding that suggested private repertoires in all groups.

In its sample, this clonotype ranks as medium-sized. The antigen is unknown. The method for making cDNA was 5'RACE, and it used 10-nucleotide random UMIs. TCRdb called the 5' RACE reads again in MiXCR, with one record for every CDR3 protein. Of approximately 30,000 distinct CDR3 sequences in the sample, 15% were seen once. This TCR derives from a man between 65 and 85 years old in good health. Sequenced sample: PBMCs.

As DNA, the CDR3 is TGTGCCAGCAGTTTAAGGGGTTGGGATAGCTCCTACGAGCAGTACTTC. This encodes CASSLRGWDSSYEQYF. The V gene is TRBV27, the J gene TRBJ2-7; D may be TRBD1 (5 bases). Germline V CDR1 and CDR2: MNHEY, SMNVEV (reference sequence). The CDR3 sequence is 16 residues long. V lost 2 bases, J lost 0 bases, and 14 bases lay in between.